This TCR beta chain was captured by sequencing in a study of post-analysis software for immune sequencing data. Turning to the study itself: The courses of disease that were included comprised relapsing-remitting, secondary progressive and progressive-relapsing multiple sclerosis. General observations from the study: Patients used several TRBV segments, including TRBV5-6, TRBV5-1 and TRBV20-1, more often than controls. Samples from one preparation batch, clustered by F measure, grouped strongly together. Significantly lower normalized Chao1 diversity was seen in multiple sclerosis patients than in controls.

Unique molecular identifiers tagged the TCR beta cDNA libraries. Researchers reported 520,000 or so cDNA molecules coming from about 0.98 to 11 million T cells. One entry per CDR3 protein results from TCRdb running MiXCR on the PCR reads. Among fewer than 850,000 distinct CDR3 sequences listed, 25% to 30% were seen once. Per the germline V gene, CDR1 is KGHDR and CDR2 is SFDVKD. Trimming shortened V by 4 bases and J by 1 base, and 12 bases separated the two germline ends. This CDR3 is 15 amino acids long. A note on this clonotype: Antigen specificity is unknown.

The sequenced sample consisted of blood. The V gene is TRBV24-1, the J gene TRBJ2-5; the D gene is possibly TRBD1 (6 bases). The clonotype was recovered from a girl under 18 with multiple sclerosis. For the CDR3, the DNA is TGTGCCACCAGTGACGTCGCCAGGGGCCAAGAGACCCAGTACTTC. Its protein is CATSDVARGQETQYF.